Below, 27 T cell receptor beta chains from the same sample are listed, as sequenced in a study of CD8 T cells in ankylosing spondylitis. MiXCR, applied by TCRdb to the 5' RACE reads, yields one record per CDR3 protein. The sample lists some 300,000 distinct CDR3 sequences, roughly 20% seen once, with about 3.5% in the top ten. Material for sequencing was blood, either unsorted or a sorted T cell fraction (not recorded which). The origin of the receptors is a female donor with ankylosing spondylitis or in good health (not recorded which).

The genes are TRBV7-2 and TRBJ2-1; D unresolved. Trimming shortened V by 1 base and J by 13 bases, and 11 bases separated the two germline ends. Looked up from germline, CDR1 is SGHTA and CDR2 is FQGNSA. CDR3 size: 12 residues. The CDR3 DNA reads as TGTGCCAGCAGCTTAGTGGCATTCGGACAGTTCTTC. This encodes CASSLVAFGQFF.

This clonotype turned up a few times. V usage is TRBV10-3 and J usage is TRBJ2-7; 15 bases are shared with TRBD2. Germline CDR1 ENHRY, CDR2 SYGVKD. CDR3 length equals 19 residues. V lost 9 bases and J lost 3; bases outside the gene matches: 18. The CDR3 region has the DNA TGTGCCATTCGGCCGGCAGGACTAGCGGGAGGGTCCGGCAACTACGAGCAGTACTTC. It specifies CAIRPAGLAGGSGNYEQYF.

This clonotype has only a few counts. V usage is TRBV12-3 or TRBV12-4 and J usage is TRBJ1-2; 7 bases fit TRBD1. The CDR3 is 13 residues long. V dropped 6 bases and J dropped 8; count of bases not matched to a gene: 9. CDR3 loop: CASSRDREKGYTF. The CDR3 DNA is TGTGCCAGCAGCAGAGACAGGGAGAAAGGCTACACCTTC.

The chain employs TRBV6-1 and TRBJ2-3, with 9 bases fitting TRBD2. V was clipped by 5 bases and J by 0 bases; unmatched bases: 6. Germline V lookup: CDR1 MNHNS, CDR2 SASEGT. CDR3 length: 16 residues. This CDR3 reads CASSRLAVTSTDTQYF. The CDR3 region has the DNA TGTGCCAGCAGTAGACTAGCGGTAACTAGCACAGATACGCAGTATTTT.

This clonotype was found many times. This sequence joins TRBV7-9 and TRBJ2-1, with TRBD2 as a possible D gene (5 bases). Germline V lookup: CDR1 SEHNR, CDR2 FQNEAQ (reference sequence). The CDR3 runs to 15 residues. The V end lost 6 bases, the J end lost 0 bases, and 12 bases lay between the germline ends. The CDR3, as DNA: TGTGCCAGCAGAGACACTAGGAGCTCCTACAATGAGCAGTTCTTC. Its protein product is CASRDTRSSYNEQFF.

The chain couples TRBV18 to TRBJ2-7; D unresolved. From germline, CDR1 is KGHSH and CDR2 LQKENI. The CDR3 is made up of 12 amino acids. V was trimmed by 5 bases and J by 4 bases, leaving 9 bases between them. The CDR3 DNA reads as TGTGCCAGCTCATTCGGTGAATACGAGCAGTACTTC. Protein product: CASSFGEYEQYF.

J is TRBJ2-1 and V is TRBV6-2 or TRBV6-3; the match to TRBD2 covers 9 bases. CDR1 and CDR2 from the germline V gene are MNHEY and SVGEGT. The CDR3 is 15 amino acids. Trimming at V came to 5 bases and at J to 4 bases, leaving 6 bases not matched to a gene. CDR3 nucleotides: TGTGCCAGCAGTATCCGACTAGCGGAGTACAATGAGCAGTTCTTC. This translates into CASSIRLAEYNEQFF.

The V and J genes are TRBV5-5 and TRBJ2-7; 10 nucleotides match TRBD1. Losses at the gene ends were 4 bases for V and 3 bases for J; bases not matched to a gene: 7. This CDR3 has 15 amino acids. Germline CDR1 reads SGHKS; CDR2 reads YYEKEE (reference sequence). The CDR3 loop is CASSQGQGGYYEQYF. CDR3 nucleotides: TGTGCCAGCAGCCAAGGACAGGGGGGATACTACGAGCAGTACTTC.

This clonotype was seen only a few times. The J gene is TRBJ1-5, the V gene TRBV20-1; 11 positions agree with TRBD1. The CDR3 spans 15 residues. Germline CDR1 and CDR2: DFQATT and SNEGSKA (reference sequence). With 2 bases clipped from V and 6 bases from J, the junction kept 6 bases outside the gene matches. Here the CDR3 DNA reads TGCAGTGCTAGACGGACAGGGGGCTCGGGTCAGCCCCAGCATTTT. This gives the protein CSARRTGGSGQPQHF.

This clonotype showed up many times. The chain has TRBV5-1 and TRBJ2-7; 14 bases fit TRBD2. CDR3 length: 15 residues. The V gene end was trimmed by 3 bases and the J gene end by 4 bases; junction bases not matched to a gene: 3. Per the germline V gene, CDR1 is SGHRS and CDR2 is YFSETQ. The CDR3 DNA reads TGCGCCAGCAGCTCGGGACTAGCGGGAGTATACGAGCAGTACTTC. This encodes CASSSGLAGVYEQYF. The full variable domain, with the rest looked up from reference TRBV5-1 and TRBJ2-7, is KAGVTQTPRYLIKTRGQQVTLSCSPISGHRSVSWYQQTPGQGLQFLFEYFSETQRNKGNFPGRFSGRQFSNSRSEMNVSTLELGDSALYLCASSSGLAGVYEQYFGPGTRLTVT.

The rearrangement links TRBV23-1 to TRBJ2-5; 15 positions agree with TRBD2. TRBV23-1 belongs to the ORF category, with a function that is uncertain. J lost 2 bases, V lost 4 bases, and 14 bases had no gene match. This CDR3 contains 20 residues. The CDR3 loop is CASSPPRAGLAGGEQETQYF. The CDR3, as DNA: TGCGCCAGCAGTCCGCCGAGAGCCGGACTAGCGGGAGGGGAACAAGAGACCCAGTACTTC.

Ten or more counts support this clonotype. The chain recombines TRBV10-3 with TRBJ2-1; TRBD2 aligns across 8 bases. The CDR3 is 17 residues long. J was trimmed by 0 bases and V by 8 bases; bases with no gene match: 12. Looked up from germline, CDR1 is ENHRY and CDR2 is SYGVKD. Here the CDR3 reads CAISPTSVPNSYNEQFF. CDR3 nucleotide sequence: TGTGCCATCTCGCCGACTAGCGTCCCCAACTCCTACAATGAGCAGTTCTTC.

The V and J genes are TRBV20-1 and TRBJ2-1; TRBD2 matches 8 bases. Per germline, CDR1 DFQATT and CDR2 SNEGSKA (reference sequence). Losses at the gene ends were 1 base for V and 7 bases for J; bases not matched to a gene: 9. The CDR3 length is 15 residues. The CDR3 DNA sequence: TGCAGTGCTAGAGGCGGGGTAGCGGGAAGAAATGAGCAGTTCTTC. Translated, it gives CSARGGVAGRNEQFF.

This CDR3 is CACIPGLAGEGIRTKTQYF. The CDR3 DNA reads TGTGCCTGCATTCCGGGACTAGCGGGAGAAGGTATCCGGACAAAGACCCAGTACTTC. The chain carries TRBV12-3 or TRBV12-4 and TRBJ2-5; 14 bases agree with TRBD2. With V trimmed by 11 bases and J by 6 bases, 23 bases remained unmatched. The CDR3 covers 19 residues.

The chain is built from TRBV29-1 and TRBJ2-7; 8 bases line up with TRBD2. Germline trimming cut 6 bases from V and 5 bases from J; bases unmatched to any gene: 6. This CDR3 is 12 amino acids long. Per germline, CDR1 SQVTM and CDR2 ANQGSEA. In DNA, the CDR3 is TGCAGCGTCGTTTCCGGGGGGGACGAGCAGTACTTC. It is translated as CSVVSGGDEQYF.

This rearrangement joins TRBV18 to TRBJ2-1; possible D gene TRBD1, 5 bases. The CDR3 is 16 amino acids. V was cut by 1 base and J by 6 bases, with 16 bases left in between. Germline V gene lookup returns CDR1 KGHSH and CDR2 LQKENI. DNA for the CDR3: TGTGCCAGCTCACCACGGGGCCTGGCCGAAACCAATGAGCAGTTCTTC. This translates into CASSPRGLAETNEQFF.

This clonotype was seen a few times. The V call is TRBV20-1, the J call TRBJ2-7; no clear D gene. Trimming shortened V by 6 bases and J by 3 bases, and 21 bases separated the two germline ends. The germline V gene encodes CDR1 DFQATT and CDR2 SNEGSKA (reference sequence). The CDR3 length is 15 residues. The CDR3 nucleotides are TGCAGTGCAAGCTCTCCCGGGCCGGCCGTCTACGAGCAGTACTTC. It specifies CSASSPGPAVYEQYF.

This clonotype was found a few times. V is TRBV20-1 and J is TRBJ2-7; D call uncertain. V lost 7 bases and J 9 bases, leaving 13 bases between the germline ends. The CDR3 length is 10 residues. Germline V CDR1 and CDR2: DFQATT, SNEGSKA (reference sequence). CDR3 region: CSVSLKGQYF. In DNA, the CDR3 is TGCAGTGTATCTTTGAAGGGGCAGTACTTC.

The rearrangement uses TRBV2 and TRBJ2-7; D gene uncertain. Germline lookup yields CDR1 SNHLY and CDR2 FYNNEI. This CDR3 is 13 amino acids long. Trimming stripped 6 bases from V and 5 bases from J, with 14 bases between. The DNA for the CDR3 is TGTGCCAGCAGCGGGCCTCCGACGGACGAGCAGTACTTC. This translates into CASSGPPTDEQYF.

This clonotype occurred a few times. The chain combines TRBV25-1 with TRBJ1-1; a possible D gene is TRBD1 (6 bases). Germline loops: CDR1 MGHDK, CDR2 SYGVNS. V was pared by 2 bases and J by 1 base, with 11 bases between. CDR3 length: 15 amino acids. The CDR3 sequence: CASSEGGRPNTEAFF. CDR3 in DNA: TGTGCCAGCAGTGAAGGGGGCAGGCCGAACACTGAAGCTTTCTTT.

This clonotype was observed a handful of times. The J gene is TRBJ2-3, the V gene TRBV7-2, with D perhaps given as TRBD1 or TRBD2 (5 bases each). V was trimmed by 6 bases and J by 0 bases, leaving 10 bases between them. This CDR3 is built from 14 residues. The V gene's germline CDR1 is SGHTA and CDR2 FQGNSA. For the CDR3, the DNA is TGTGCCAGCAGGAGGGGAGCCAGCACAGATACGCAGTATTTT. Protein sequence: CASRRGASTDTQYF.

This clonotype has only a few counts. The chain recombines TRBV4-3 with TRBJ2-5, with 7 bases that match TRBD2. The CDR3 has 15 amino acids. The germline V gene has CDR1 LGHNA and CDR2 YSLEER. Trimming took 3 bases from V and 5 from J; bases not matched to a gene: 9. DNA of the CDR3: TGCGCCAGCAGCCAGGGTATACTAGCGTCGGAGACCCAGTACTTC. This sequence encodes CASSQGILASETQYF.

This chain connects TRBV7-2 to TRBJ2-2; 10 bases agree with TRBD2. Germline-derived CDR1 and CDR2 are SGHTA and FQGNSA. CDR3 length equals 16 residues. J was trimmed by 7 bases and V by 0 bases; bases with no gene match: 5. CDR3 sequence (DNA): TGTGCCAGCAGCTTAGCGAGCGGGAGGGCTGTCGGGGAGCTGTTTTTT. It translates to CASSLASGRAVGELFF. Combining the CDR3 with reference TRBV7-2 and TRBJ2-2 gives the whole variable domain GAGVSQSPSNKVTEKGKDVELRCDPISGHTALYWYRQSLGQGLEFLIYFQGNSAPDKSGLPSDRFSAERTGGSVSTLTIQRTQQEDSAVYLCASSLASGRAVGELFFGEGSRLTVL.

Of note for this clonotype: This may be a read error, as it is one base from a much larger clone. J is TRBJ2-1 and V is TRBV3-1, with TRBD2 as a possible D gene (5 bases). Germline assignment: CDR1 LGHDT and CDR2 YNNKEL (reference sequence). The CDR3 sequence is 15 residues long. The CDR3: CASSQAGNSYNEKFF. CDR3 DNA sequence: TGTGCCAGCAGCCAAGCCGGGAACTCCTACAATGAGAAGTTCTTC.

The CDR3 region is CASNPARSGNTIYF. The CDR3 DNA reads as TGTGCCAGCAACCCCGCCCGCTCAGGAAACACCATATATTTT. The chain joins TRBV2 to TRBJ1-3; D is ambiguous. Germline V lookup: CDR1 SNHLY, CDR2 FYNNEI. The CDR3 sequence is 14 residues long. Trimming left V 7 bases short and J 4 bases short, with 14 bases between.

This clonotype occurred a few times. This chain uses TRBV4-3 with TRBJ2-7, with D hard to call. Germline CDR1 and CDR2: LGHNA and YSLEER. V lost 2 bases and J 0 bases, leaving 8 bases between the germline ends. The CDR3 is 14 amino acids. The CDR3 nucleotides are TGCGCCAGCAGCCAACTCATTAGCTCCTACGAGCAGTACTTC. It translates to CASSQLISSYEQYF.

The V gene is TRBV7-6, the J gene TRBJ1-2; the D is unclear. Germline V lookup: CDR1 SGHVS, CDR2 FNYEAQ. V was shortened by 4 bases and J by 8 bases, with 11 bases between the two germline ends. CDR3 length: 12 residues. In DNA, the CDR3 is TGTGCCAGCAGCTCTACGGGGAGCGGCTACACCTTC. It encodes CASSSTGSGYTF.